This TCR beta chain was sequenced in a study of blood T cell repertoires in COVID-19. The germline V gene encodes CDR1 MRHNA and CDR2 SNTAGT. The CDR3 is 16 residues long. V trimming: 0 bases; J trimming: 7 bases; junction bases outside the gene matches: 8. The repertoire was sequenced with immunoSEQ multiplex PCR; TCRdb's copy has only in-frame clones and lacks some. The sample records 180,000 or so clones, approximately 87% being singletons. The chain uses TRBV6-4 and TRBJ2-3; TRBD2 matches at 9 bases. Sequencing was done on a sample of peripheral blood. This clonotype was obtained from a man between 40 and 49 years old with active or convalescent COVID-19. The CDR3 sequence: CASSDSWTSAVHTQYF. Written as DNA, the CDR3 is TGTGCCAGCAGTGACTCATGGACTAGCGCGGTTCATACGCAGTATTTT.